This TCR beta chain comes out of a study of shared clonotypes between healthy human individuals. General study points: A limitation of the genetic and exposure-history diversity represented arose from few donors. Across four donors, naive CD4 shared roughly 5.1%, naive CD8 approximately 3.5%, memory CD4 over 2%, memory CD8 approximately 0.4%. Among the subsets, naive ones generally showed larger estimated richness than memory ones.

Negatively enriched CD4+ T cells were divided by CD45RA into naive and memory. This clone has more than one count but fewer than ten. Its antigen is not known. Using immunoSEQ multiplex PCR, the repertoire was profiled, and TCRdb retains in-frame clones only, with some absent. The sample lists 850,000 to 1,200,000 clones, roughly 80% occurring once. This clonotype was sampled from a man aged 18 to 35 in good health. Material: memory CD4+ T cells sorted from blood. Subset denoted: CD45RA-negative fraction.

CDR3 sequence (DNA): TGTGCCAGCAGCTTGAGGGACCCATTAGGCAATTCACCCCTCCACTTT. Protein sequence: CASSLRDPLGNSPLHF. The chain carries TRBV5-4 and TRBJ1-6; D is perhaps TRBD1 (5 bases). The germline V gene has CDR1 SGHNT and CDR2 YYREEE (reference sequence). CDR3 length: 16 amino acids. The V gene lost 1 base and the J gene lost 7 bases, with 15 bases spanning the gap.